This entry describes one T cell receptor (beta chain). The antigen is unknown. The data were taken from a study of vaccination and CD4 T cells after COVID-19. Looked up from germline, CDR1 is DFQATT and CDR2 is SNEGSKA (reference sequence). The CDR3 is made up of 18 amino acids. The V and J ends lost 4 bases and 5 bases, in that order; junction bases with no gene match: 17. One entry per CDR3 protein, called by TCRdb with MiXCR from the PCR reads. Among 20,000 or so distinct CDR3 sequences listed, roughly 50% were seen once. Study-level results: In convalescent patients, a median 86.3% of post-vaccine SARS-CoV-2-reactive clones appeared only after vaccination. For SARS-CoV-2-reactive clonotypes, the median went from 21 to 38, a nonsignificant increase.

Specimen: CD4+ T cells from blood, collected before SARS-CoV-2 vaccination. The chain carries TRBV20-1 and TRBJ2-5, with TRBD2 identical over 12 bases. The origin of this receptor is a human donor who had recovered from COVID-19. The CDR3 spells CSANSGGLAGGPGETQYF. In DNA, the CDR3 is TGCAGTGCTAATTCTGGTGGGCTAGCGGGAGGGCCGGGTGAGACCCAGTACTTC.